This T cell receptor beta chain emerged from a study of beta chain features in type 1 diabetes. Sorted CD4+ subsets: naive, central memory, regulatory, stem cell-like memory (CD45RO/CCR7/CD25/CD127/CD95/CD27 panel). Turning to this clone: Its target is unknown.

Points from the study as a whole: Researchers reported that naive, central memory and Treg TCRB repertoires appeared more similar in patients than in healthy donors. Researchers could not determine here whether HLA type influences TCRB rearrangement.

Reverse transcribing all isolated RNA meant expressed TCRB transcripts were sequenced. Data came from immunoSEQ multiplex PCR; TCRdb stores just in-frame clones and leaves some out. The sample lists about 150,000 clones, about 44% occurring once. The CDR3 length is 10 residues. The V gene lost 5 bases and the J gene lost 4 bases, with 6 bases spanning the gap. The germline gives CDR1 DFQATT, CDR2 SNEGSKA (reference sequence). This TCR derives from a man between 18 and 29 years old in good health. The J gene is TRBJ2-7, the V gene TRBV20-1; D gene ambiguous. The sequenced sample was Tregs from blood. In nucleotides, the CDR3 is TGCAGTGCTCAGACTTACGAGCAGTACTTC. This translates into CSAQTYEQYF.